These 4 T cell receptor beta chains originate from one sample sequenced in a study of siplizumab effects on memory and regulatory T cells (dated by TCRdb to about 2019). The library was prepared using the immunoSEQ multiplex PCR assay. TCRdb provides this immuneACCESS table in a form limited to in-frame rearrangements. Some clones are lacking; in checked studies, under half of them reflect an unresolved V gene, and why the rest are absent is not known. Present in this sample are some 97,000 clones, more than 90% of which were seen just once. The ten most abundant clones make up approximately 0.15% of the sample. The sequencing sample was made of CD4+ T cells sorted from blood. These receptors originate from a human donor in good health.

A few counts support this clone. This sequence joins TRBV30 and TRBJ1-2; D gene uncertain. V was trimmed by 5 bases and J by 3 bases, leaving 4 bases between them. The CDR3 runs to 10 residues. Germline V CDR1 and CDR2: GTSNPN, SVGIG (reference sequence). In DNA, the CDR3 is TGTGCCTGGGCCGACTATGGCTACACCTTC. Translation: CAWADYGYTF.

V usage is TRBV10-3 and J usage is TRBJ2-2, with D possibly TRBD1 on 6 matching bases. This CDR3 contains 15 residues. Germline assignment: CDR1 ENHRY and CDR2 SYGVKD. V was cut by 5 bases and J by 7 bases, with 17 bases left in between. This CDR3 is CAISSRTVGFGELFF. The CDR3 coding sequence is TGTGCCATCAGTTCCCGGACAGTCGGATTCGGGGAGCTGTTTTTT.

The V and J genes are TRBV19 and TRBJ2-5; 10 bases line up with TRBD2. The CDR3 sequence is 15 residues long. Trimming cost V 3 bases and J 4 bases; bases outside gene matches: 5. The germline V gene encodes CDR1 LNHDA and CDR2 SQIVND (reference sequence). CDR3 sequence (DNA): TGTGCCAGTAGTATTACAGCGGGGGGGTTAGAGACCCAGTACTTC. This translates into CASSITAGGLETQYF. The full variable domain, in which reference TRBV19 and TRBJ2-5 provide the parts outside the CDR3, is DGGITQSPKYLFRKEGQNVTLSCEQNLNHDAMYWYRQDPGQGLRLIYYSQIVNDFQKGDIAEGYSVSREKKESFPLTVTSAQKNPTAFYLCASSITAGGLETQYFGPGTRLLVL.

This chain connects TRBV5-6 to TRBJ2-3; either TRBD1 or TRBD2 may fit D (5 bases each). This CDR3 region has 15 residues. Per germline, CDR1 SGHDT and CDR2 YYEEEE. V was cut by 5 bases and J by 0 bases, with 13 bases left in between. The CDR3 region is CASRGEFGSTDTQYF. Written as DNA, the CDR3 is TGTGCCAGCAGGGGGGAGTTCGGGAGCACAGATACGCAGTATTTT.